The TCR beta chain under discussion was sequenced for a study of T cells in localized non-small cell lung cancer (dated by TCRdb to between 2020 and 2021). About the full investigation: The study analyzed T cell repertoires of around 250 early-stage NSCLC patients, comparing tumors and uninvolved tumor-adjacent lungs. The cohort comprised around 240 treatment-naïve NSCLC patients with resected, localized lung tumors. A mean age of around 66 years was recorded for the NSCLC patients, of whom 120 to 150 were male and some 100 were female.

At diagnosis, peripheral blood, uninvolved tumor-adjacent lung and tumor were collected and stored as a combination of fresh-frozen and FFPE material. Blood samples were analyzed as peripheral blood mononuclear cells for TCR repertoire profiling. Comments on this clone: The specificity of this receptor is unknown. No clone much larger than this one lies a single base away; base qualities are absent.

The trim is 6 bases for V and 5 bases for J, with a gap of 16 bases between the germline ends. From the cysteine up to the phenylalanine, the CDR3 has a length of 15 residues. Only the CDR3 DNA is retained, 45 bases long and in frame from the first base. For CDR1 and CDR2, the germline V gene lists MNHNS and SASEGT. TCR beta CDR3 regions were sequenced from DNA using the immunoSEQ Assay. Regarding the original processing steps: To compute T cell density, TCR beta template counts were normalized to usable DNA, which was estimated by amplifying housekeeping genes. Richness was estimated using the preseqR package, with extrapolation to 400,000 templates for PBMC samples and to 120,000 templates for tissue samples. Clonality was taken to be one minus Pielou's evenness. Tissue-enriched TCRs were identified by differential abundance testing using productive amino-acid clonotypes, minimum total count 5 and alpha 0.1. Repertoire overlap between compartments was quantified with the Jaccard Index and Morisita Overlap Index. GLIPH grouped TCR beta CDR3s together with public tetramer-defined viral CDR3s, and a viral motif had to include at least three viral sequences and show V-gene enrichment. TCRdb took over this immuneACCESS table, retaining in-frame rearrangements with V and J assigned. Such tables are incomplete; in checked studies, under half of the missing clones stem from an unresolved V gene, and the remainder is unexplained. The DNA gave D and trimming, while V, J and clone size come from that table. The sample includes about 33,000 clones, with 70% to 90% observed a single time. The biggest ten clones account for around 3.8% of the sample.

General conclusions and limits of the study: Uninvolved tumor-adjacent lung showed the highest T cell clonality, higher than tumor, which suggests more focused antigenic responses in the uninvolved tumor-adjacent lung. Of the top 100 tumor clones, a median of approximately 60 were detected in paired uninvolved adjacent lung; around 27 were also among that lung's top 100. Longer overall survival was associated with higher blood T cell density, whereas shorter survival was associated with higher adjacent-lung clonality. Because the study design was exploratory, TCR variables were selected using unadjusted p-values without false-discovery rate correction. Because multi-region sequencing of the tumors was not done, intratumor heterogeneity could not be ruled out.

This sequence was found in a male donor aged 60 or older with stage III lung adenocarcinoma. The rearranged segments are TRBV6-1 and TRBJ1-4; a tentative D match to TRBD1 spans 5 bases. The material was peripheral blood, obtained before any cancer treatment. The CDR3 sequence is CASRGWGRLNEKLFF. DNA sequence: TGTGCCAGCAGGGGGTGGGGCAGGTTAAATGAAAAACTGTTTTTT.